This T cell receptor beta chain came from a study of T cell repertoires in cytomegalovirus infection. Study at large: Peptides in the study included HLA-C-restricted and HLA-B-restricted CMV epitopes. Matching HLA type, along with CMV infection, was indicated by public TCR beta signatures.

MiXCR, applied by TCRdb to the reads, yields one record per CDR3 protein. The sample holds roughly 120,000 distinct CDR3 sequences, around 30% seen once. Germline-derived CDR1 and CDR2 are MNHEY and SVGAGI. V shed 0 bases and J shed 2 bases, with 8 bases lying between them. The CDR3 is made up of 15 amino acids. This clonotype came up many times. What it binds is not known. This material consisted of CD8+ T cells from cultured PBMCs, taken from culture after CMV antigen stimulation. V and J are TRBV6-5 and TRBJ1-3; D not certain. The source is a human donor in good health (CMV status not recorded). Some clones in this sample may be carry-over from other donors' samples. CDR3 coding DNA: TGTGCCAGCAGTTACTCGGTTAAAGCTGGAAACACCATATATTTT. Amino acid sequence: CASSYSVKAGNTIYF.